These T cell receptor beta chains were read from a single sample in a study of T-cell memory formation after mild COVID-19. TCRdb used MiXCR to reprocess the 5' RACE reads, holding one entry per CDR3 protein. In the table there are 560,000 or so distinct CDR3 sequences, roughly 17% of which are singletons. Sequencing used PBMCs or a T cell subset sorted from them (not recorded which). Receptors were obtained from an adult woman who had mild COVID-19 (a few samples of this study predate the infection). Cell type and time point are not known. Each CDR3 is given with its conserved first and last residue. Fields, in order: D gene, J gene, clone size, V gene, CDR3 protein, CDR3 DNA. The D gene is left open where the match is weak. Size tells how often a clone was seen (once, few, many) or the class of an expanded clone, and some rows leave it out.

D gene: -
J gene: TRBJ1-1
clone size: few
V gene: TRBV6-5
CDR3 protein: CASSYEGGPNTEAFF
CDR3 DNA: TGTGCCAGCAGTTACGAGGGGGGGCCGAACACTGAAGCTTTCTTT

D gene: -
J gene: TRBJ2-3
clone size: few
V gene: TRBV24-1
CDR3 protein: CATSDSTGKIDTQYF
CDR3 DNA: TGTGCCACCAGTGATTCTACAGGGAAGATTGATACGCAGTATTTT

D gene: -
J gene: TRBJ2-3
clone size: few
V gene: TRBV7-9
CDR3 protein: CASSLELLRWQYF
CDR3 DNA: TGTGCCAGCAGCTTAGAACTCTTGAGATGGCAGTATTTT

D gene: -
J gene: TRBJ1-2
clone size: -
V gene: TRBV9
CDR3 protein: CASSVVQDYGYTF
CDR3 DNA: TGTGCCAGCAGCGTAGTACAGGACTATGGCTACACCTTC

D gene: TRBD1
J gene: TRBJ1-3
clone size: -
V gene: TRBV15
CDR3 protein: CATSRVRQGNSGNTIYF
CDR3 DNA: TGTGCCACCAGCAGAGTCCGACAGGGCAACTCTGGAAACACCATATATTTT

D gene: -
J gene: TRBJ2-7
clone size: few
V gene: TRBV12-3/TRBV12-4
CDR3 protein: CASSHSPYSYEQYF
CDR3 DNA: TGTGCCAGCAGTCACTCGCCATATTCCTACGAGCAGTACTTC

D gene: TRBD1
J gene: TRBJ2-7
clone size: -
V gene: TRBV29-1
CDR3 protein: CSVRNWTGTYEQYF
CDR3 DNA: TGCAGCGTCCGAAATTGGACAGGGACCTACGAGCAGTACTTC

D gene: -
J gene: TRBJ2-1
clone size: -
V gene: TRBV24-1
CDR3 protein: CATSDPGKQFF
CDR3 DNA: TGTGCCACCAGTGATCCGGGGAAGCAGTTCTTC

D gene: -
J gene: TRBJ2-2
clone size: few
V gene: TRBV3-1
CDR3 protein: CASSPMREVTGELFF
CDR3 DNA: TGTGCCAGCAGCCCTATGAGGGAGGTCACCGGGGAGCTGTTTTTT

D gene: TRBD1
J gene: TRBJ2-4
clone size: few
V gene: TRBV5-5
CDR3 protein: CASSFSDRGKNIQYF
CDR3 DNA: TGTGCCAGCAGCTTTTCCGACAGGGGCAAAAACATTCAGTACTTC

D gene: TRBD1
J gene: TRBJ2-1
clone size: few
V gene: TRBV3-1
CDR3 protein: CASSQGTGVPNEQFF
CDR3 DNA: TGTGCCAGCAGCCAAGGGACAGGGGTCCCCAATGAGCAGTTCTTC

D gene: -
J gene: TRBJ2-2
clone size: -
V gene: TRBV5-1
CDR3 protein: CASSSRQITGELFF
CDR3 DNA: TGCGCCAGCAGCTCTAGACAAATCACCGGGGAGCTGTTTTTT

D gene: -
J gene: TRBJ2-2
clone size: few
V gene: TRBV4-1
CDR3 protein: CASSQHTPNTGELFF
CDR3 DNA: TGCGCCAGCAGCCAGCACACCCCAAACACCGGGGAGCTGTTTTTT

D gene: TRBD2
J gene: TRBJ2-1
clone size: many
V gene: TRBV5-1
CDR3 protein: CASHRDAGTSGRGRQFF
CDR3 DNA: TGCGCCAGCCACCGAGACGCCGGGACTAGCGGGAGGGGAAGGCAGTTCTTC

D gene: -
J gene: TRBJ2-7
clone size: -
V gene: TRBV2
CDR3 protein: CASSEAGHFYEQYF
CDR3 DNA: TGTGCCAGCAGTGAGGCGGGACACTTTTACGAGCAGTACTTC

D gene: TRBD2
J gene: TRBJ2-5
clone size: -
V gene: TRBV7-8
CDR3 protein: CASTPGLAGPSSAETQYF
CDR3 DNA: TGTGCCAGCACCCCTGGACTAGCGGGACCCTCCTCCGCAGAGACCCAGTACTTC

D gene: -
J gene: TRBJ2-1
clone size: -
V gene: TRBV24-1
CDR3 protein: CATSDDNEQFF
CDR3 DNA: TGTGCCACCAGTGACGACAATGAGCAGTTCTTC

D gene: -
J gene: TRBJ2-7
clone size: few
V gene: TRBV12-3/TRBV12-4
CDR3 protein: CASSFREYEQYF
CDR3 DNA: TGTGCCAGCAGCTTTAGAGAGTACGAGCAGTACTTC

D gene: -
J gene: TRBJ1-2
clone size: -
V gene: TRBV6-2/TRBV6-3
CDR3 protein: CASRDGLLYTF
CDR3 DNA: TGTGCCAGCAGGGACGGCCTCCTCTACACCTTC

D gene: -
J gene: TRBJ1-1
clone size: -
V gene: TRBV12-3/TRBV12-4
CDR3 protein: CASSLPQTEAFF
CDR3 DNA: TGTGCCAGCAGTTTGCCCCAAACTGAAGCTTTCTTT

D gene: TRBD1
J gene: TRBJ1-6
clone size: -
V gene: TRBV30
CDR3 protein: CAWSPFGGQARSPLHF
CDR3 DNA: TGTGCCTGGAGTCCCTTCGGCGGACAGGCTCGTTCACCCCTCCACTTT

D gene: -
J gene: TRBJ2-1
clone size: -
V gene: TRBV4-2
CDR3 protein: CASSHTGNEQFF
CDR3 DNA: TGTGCCAGCAGCCACACCGGCAATGAGCAGTTCTTC

D gene: -
J gene: TRBJ2-7
clone size: few
V gene: TRBV12-3/TRBV12-4
CDR3 protein: CASSRRRHSSYEQYF
CDR3 DNA: TGTGCCAGCAGTAGGCGCCGCCATAGCTCCTACGAGCAGTACTTC

D gene: -
J gene: TRBJ1-5
clone size: -
V gene: TRBV7-2
CDR3 protein: CASSFSGKNQPQHF
CDR3 DNA: TGTGCCAGCAGCTTCTCCGGGAAGAATCAGCCCCAGCATTTT

D gene: -
J gene: TRBJ2-1
clone size: -
V gene: TRBV6-6
CDR3 protein: CASRRDSAYNEQFF
CDR3 DNA: TGTGCCAGCAGGCGGGACTCAGCCTACAATGAGCAGTTCTTC

D gene: -
J gene: TRBJ2-5
clone size: -
V gene: TRBV7-9
CDR3 protein: CASSWDAEETQYF
CDR3 DNA: TGTGCCAGCAGTTGGGACGCCGAAGAGACCCAGTACTTC

D gene: TRBD1
J gene: TRBJ2-4
clone size: many
V gene: TRBV12-3/TRBV12-4
CDR3 protein: CASSPRTGENIQYF
CDR3 DNA: TGTGCCAGCAGTCCCCGGACAGGGGAGAACATTCAGTACTTC

D gene: TRBD1
J gene: TRBJ2-7
clone size: few
V gene: TRBV7-9
CDR3 protein: CASSHPGTGVRYEQYF
CDR3 DNA: TGTGCCAGCAGCCACCCCGGGACAGGGGTAAGATACGAGCAGTACTTC